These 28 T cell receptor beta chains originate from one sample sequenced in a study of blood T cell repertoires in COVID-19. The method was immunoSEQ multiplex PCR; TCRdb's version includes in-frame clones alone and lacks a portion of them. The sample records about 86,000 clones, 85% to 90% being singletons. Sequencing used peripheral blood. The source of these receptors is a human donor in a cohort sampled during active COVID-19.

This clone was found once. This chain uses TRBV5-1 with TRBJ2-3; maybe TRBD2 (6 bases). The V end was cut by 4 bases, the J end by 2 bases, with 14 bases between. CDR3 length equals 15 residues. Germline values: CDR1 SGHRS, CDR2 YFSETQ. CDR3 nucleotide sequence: TGCGCCAGCAGCCCGGGGGACTTTTACACAGATACGCAGTATTTT. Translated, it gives CASSPGDFYTDTQYF.

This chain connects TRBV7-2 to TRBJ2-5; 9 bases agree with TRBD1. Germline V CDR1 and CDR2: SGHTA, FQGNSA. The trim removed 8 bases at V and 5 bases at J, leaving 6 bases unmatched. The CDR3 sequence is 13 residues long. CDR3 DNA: TGTGCCAGCCCGCCGGGACAGGGTGAGACCCAGTACTTC. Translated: CASPPGQGETQYF.

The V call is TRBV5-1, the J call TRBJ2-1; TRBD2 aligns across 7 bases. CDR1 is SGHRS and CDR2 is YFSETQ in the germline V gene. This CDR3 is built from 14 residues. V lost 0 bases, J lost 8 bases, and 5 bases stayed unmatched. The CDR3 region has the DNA TGCGCCAGCAGCTTGGTTACTAGCGTCGATGAGCAGTTCTTC. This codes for CASSLVTSVDEQFF. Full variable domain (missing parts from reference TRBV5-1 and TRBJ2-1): KAGVTQTPRYLIKTRGQQVTLSCSPISGHRSVSWYQQTPGQGLQFLFEYFSETQRNKGNFPGRFSGRQFSNSRSEMNVSTLELGDSALYLCASSLVTSVDEQFFGPGTRLTVL.

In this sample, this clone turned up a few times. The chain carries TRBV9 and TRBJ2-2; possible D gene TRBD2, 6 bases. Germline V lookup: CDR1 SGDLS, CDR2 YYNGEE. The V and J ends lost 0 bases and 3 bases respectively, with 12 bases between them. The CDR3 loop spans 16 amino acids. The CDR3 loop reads CASSVGKGTHTGELFF. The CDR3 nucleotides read TGTGCCAGCAGCGTAGGGAAAGGGACTCACACCGGGGAGCTGTTTTTT.

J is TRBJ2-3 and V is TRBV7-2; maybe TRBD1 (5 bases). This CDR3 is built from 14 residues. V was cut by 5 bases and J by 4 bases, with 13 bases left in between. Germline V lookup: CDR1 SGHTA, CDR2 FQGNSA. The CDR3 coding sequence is TGTGCCAGCAGCCCAGGGTTTGAGGCAGATACGCAGTATTTT. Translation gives CASSPGFEADTQYF.

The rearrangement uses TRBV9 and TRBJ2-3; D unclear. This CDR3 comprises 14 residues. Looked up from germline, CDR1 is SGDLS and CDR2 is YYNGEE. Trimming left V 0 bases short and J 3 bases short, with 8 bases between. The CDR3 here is CASSVGVGTDTQYF. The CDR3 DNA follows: TGTGCCAGCAGCGTAGGAGTCGGGACAGATACGCAGTATTTT.

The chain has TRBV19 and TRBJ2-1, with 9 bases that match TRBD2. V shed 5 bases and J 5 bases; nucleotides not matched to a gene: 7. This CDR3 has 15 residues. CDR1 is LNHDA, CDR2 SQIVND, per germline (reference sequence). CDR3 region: CASSFSGSKDNEQFF. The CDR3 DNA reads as TGTGCCAGTAGTTTTAGCGGGAGCAAGGACAATGAGCAGTTCTTC.

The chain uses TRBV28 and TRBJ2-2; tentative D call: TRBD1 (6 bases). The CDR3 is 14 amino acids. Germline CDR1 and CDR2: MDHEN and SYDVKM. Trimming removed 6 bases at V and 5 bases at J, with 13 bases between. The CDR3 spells CASRPTGYTGELFF. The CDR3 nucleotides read TGTGCCAGCAGGCCGACAGGTTATACCGGGGAGCTGTTTTTT.

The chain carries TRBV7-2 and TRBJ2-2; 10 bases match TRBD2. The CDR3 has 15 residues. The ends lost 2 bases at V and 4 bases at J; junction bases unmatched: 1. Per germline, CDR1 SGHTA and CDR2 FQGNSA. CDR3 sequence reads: CASSLRTSGTGELFF. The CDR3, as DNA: TGTGCCAGCAGCTTAAGGACTAGCGGCACCGGGGAGCTGTTTTTT. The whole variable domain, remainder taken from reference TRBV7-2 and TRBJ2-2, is GAGVSQSPSNKVTEKGKDVELRCDPISGHTALYWYRQSLGQGLEFLIYFQGNSAPDKSGLPSDRFSAERTGGSVSTLTIQRTQQEDSAVYLCASSLRTSGTGELFFGEGSRLTVL.

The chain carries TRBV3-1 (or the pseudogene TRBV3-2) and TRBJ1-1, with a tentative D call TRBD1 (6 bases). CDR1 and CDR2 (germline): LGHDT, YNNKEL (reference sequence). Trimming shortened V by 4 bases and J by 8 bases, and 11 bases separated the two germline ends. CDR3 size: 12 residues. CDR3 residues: CASSPGGGEAFF. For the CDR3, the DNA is TGTGCCAGCAGCCCGGGAGGGGGGGAAGCTTTCTTT.

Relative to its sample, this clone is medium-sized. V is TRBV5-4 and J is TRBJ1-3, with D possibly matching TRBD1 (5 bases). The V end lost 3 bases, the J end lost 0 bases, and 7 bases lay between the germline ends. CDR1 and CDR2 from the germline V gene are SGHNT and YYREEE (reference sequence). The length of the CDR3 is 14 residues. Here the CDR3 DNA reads TGTGCCAGCAGCTCGGGGGTCTCTGGAAACACCATATATTTT. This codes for CASSSGVSGNTIYF.

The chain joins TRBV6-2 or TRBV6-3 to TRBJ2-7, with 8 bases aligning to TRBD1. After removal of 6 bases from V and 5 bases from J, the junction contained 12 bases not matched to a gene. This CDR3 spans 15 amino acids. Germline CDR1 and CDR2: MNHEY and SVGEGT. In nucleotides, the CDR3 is TGTGCCAGCAGCCTAGGACAGGGTGGTCGACACGAGCAGTACTTC. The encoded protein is CASSLGQGGRHEQYF.

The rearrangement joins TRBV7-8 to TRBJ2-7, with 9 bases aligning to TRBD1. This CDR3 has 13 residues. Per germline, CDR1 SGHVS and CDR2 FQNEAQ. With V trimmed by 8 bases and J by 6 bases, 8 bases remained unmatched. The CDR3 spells CASVNRGQREQYF. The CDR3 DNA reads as TGTGCCAGCGTAAACAGGGGGCAGCGCGAGCAGTACTTC.

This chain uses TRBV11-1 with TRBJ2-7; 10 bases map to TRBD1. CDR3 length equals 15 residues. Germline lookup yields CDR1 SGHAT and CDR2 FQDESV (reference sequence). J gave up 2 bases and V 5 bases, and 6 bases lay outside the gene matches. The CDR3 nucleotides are TGTGCCAGCAGCGTTCGGGACAGGGGCCCCTACGAGCAGTACTTC. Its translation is CASSVRDRGPYEQYF.

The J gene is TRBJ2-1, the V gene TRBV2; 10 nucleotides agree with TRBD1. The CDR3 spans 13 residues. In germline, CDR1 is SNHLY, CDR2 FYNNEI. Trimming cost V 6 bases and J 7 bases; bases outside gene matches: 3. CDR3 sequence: CASRRQGANEQFF. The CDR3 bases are TGTGCCAGCAGAAGACAGGGGGCGAATGAGCAGTTCTTC.

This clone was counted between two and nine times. CDR3 amino acids: CASRGGQSVNSPLHF. CDR3 DNA sequence: TGTGCCAGCAGGGGGGGACAGTCGGTAAATTCACCCCTCCACTTT. This rearrangement joins TRBV2 to TRBJ1-6, with 7 nucleotides matching TRBD1. Looked up from germline, CDR1 is SNHLY and CDR2 is FYNNEI. The CDR3 is 15 residues long. The V gene end was trimmed by 6 bases and the J gene end by 7 bases; junction bases not matched to a gene: 9.

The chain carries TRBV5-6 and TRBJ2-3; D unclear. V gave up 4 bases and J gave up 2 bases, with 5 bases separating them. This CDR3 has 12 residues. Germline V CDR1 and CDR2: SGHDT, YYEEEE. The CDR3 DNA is TGTGCCAGCAGCCTACTCACAGATACGCAGTATTTT. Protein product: CASSLLTDTQYF.

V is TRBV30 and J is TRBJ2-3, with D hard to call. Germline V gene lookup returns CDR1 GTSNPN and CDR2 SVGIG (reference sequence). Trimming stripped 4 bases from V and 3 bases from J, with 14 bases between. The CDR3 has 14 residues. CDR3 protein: CAWKVSRGTDTQYF. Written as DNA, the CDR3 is TGTGCCTGGAAGGTTAGTAGAGGAACAGATACGCAGTATTTT.

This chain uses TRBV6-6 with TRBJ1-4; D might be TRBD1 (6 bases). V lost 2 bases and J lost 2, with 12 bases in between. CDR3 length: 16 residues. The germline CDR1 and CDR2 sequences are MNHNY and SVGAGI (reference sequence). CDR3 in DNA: TGTGCCAGCAGTTACAGGGGGGGCCTTACTAATGAAAAACTGTTTTTT. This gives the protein CASSYRGGLTNEKLFF.

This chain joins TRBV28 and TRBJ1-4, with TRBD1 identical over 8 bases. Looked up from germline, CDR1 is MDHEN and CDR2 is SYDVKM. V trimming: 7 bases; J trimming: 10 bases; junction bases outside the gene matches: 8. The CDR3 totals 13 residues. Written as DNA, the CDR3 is TGTGCCAGCACCCCGACAGGGGTAGTAAAACTGTTTTTT. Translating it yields CASTPTGVVKLFF.

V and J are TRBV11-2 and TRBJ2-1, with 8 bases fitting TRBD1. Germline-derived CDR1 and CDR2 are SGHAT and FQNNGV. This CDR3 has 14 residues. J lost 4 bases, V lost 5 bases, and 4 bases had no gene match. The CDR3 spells CASSRGQEYNEQFF. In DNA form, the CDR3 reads TGTGCCAGCAGCCGGGGACAGGAGTACAATGAGCAGTTCTTC.

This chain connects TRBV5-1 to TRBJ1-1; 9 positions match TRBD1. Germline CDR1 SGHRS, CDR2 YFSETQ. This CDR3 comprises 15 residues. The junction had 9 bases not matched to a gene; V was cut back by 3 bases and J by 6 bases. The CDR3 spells CASSSKLDRGAEAFF. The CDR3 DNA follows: TGCGCCAGCAGCTCCAAACTTGACAGGGGGGCTGAAGCTTTCTTT.

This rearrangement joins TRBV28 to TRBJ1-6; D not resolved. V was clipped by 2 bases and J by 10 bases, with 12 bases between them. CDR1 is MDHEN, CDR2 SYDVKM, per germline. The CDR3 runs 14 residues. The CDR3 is CASSLRDNRSPLHF. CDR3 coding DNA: TGTGCCAGCAGTTTAAGAGACAACCGATCACCCCTCCACTTT.

DNA for the CDR3: TGTGCCAGCAGCTTGGCTAGCGGAGCCTACGAGCAGTACTTC. Translating it yields CASSLASGAYEQYF. The chain recombines TRBV7-3 with TRBJ2-7, with 7 bases identical to TRBD2. The V segment lost 3 bases and the J segment 2 bases; nucleotides outside the gene matches: 4. CDR1 and CDR2 from the germline V gene are SGHTA and FQGTGA. The CDR3 covers 14 residues.

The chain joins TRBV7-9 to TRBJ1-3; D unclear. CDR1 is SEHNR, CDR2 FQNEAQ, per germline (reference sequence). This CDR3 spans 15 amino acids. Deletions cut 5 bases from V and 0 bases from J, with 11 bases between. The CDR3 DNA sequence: TGTGCCAGCAGCCCTGACGGGAGCTCTGGAAACACCATATATTTT. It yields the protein CASSPDGSSGNTIYF.

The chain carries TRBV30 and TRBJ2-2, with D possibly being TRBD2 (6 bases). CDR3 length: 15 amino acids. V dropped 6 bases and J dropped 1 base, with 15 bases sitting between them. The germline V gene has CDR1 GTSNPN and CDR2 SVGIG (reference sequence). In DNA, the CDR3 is TGTGCCTGCCCCCCGAGCGGGCGGAACACCGGGGAGCTGTTTTTT. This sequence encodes CACPPSGRNTGELFF.

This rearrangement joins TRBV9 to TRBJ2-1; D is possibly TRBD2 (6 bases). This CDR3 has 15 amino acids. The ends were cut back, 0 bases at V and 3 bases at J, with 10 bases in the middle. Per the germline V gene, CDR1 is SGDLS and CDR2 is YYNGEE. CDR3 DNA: TGTGCCAGCAGCGTAGCGGGAGAGGACTACAATGAGCAGTTCTTC. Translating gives CASSVAGEDYNEQFF.

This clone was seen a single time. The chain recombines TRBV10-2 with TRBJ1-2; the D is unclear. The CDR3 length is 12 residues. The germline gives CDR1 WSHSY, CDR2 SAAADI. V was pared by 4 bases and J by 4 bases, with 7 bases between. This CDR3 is CASSALSYGYTF. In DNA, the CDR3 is TGCGCCAGCAGTGCCCTTTCCTATGGCTACACCTTC.